This record looks at one T cell receptor (beta chain) sequence and its context. The antigen remains unidentified. The table came from immunoSEQ multiplex PCR; TCRdb's copy has only in-frame clones and leaves some out. The repertoire holds around 100,000 clones, with around 90% as singletons. This sample was included in a study of T cell responses to AZD1222 COVID-19 vaccine. Study in general: Second-dose groups at about 4 or about 12 weeks were pooled.

Study findings and constraints: Repertoire sampling occurred only after the peak T cell response. Spike-specific TCR depth and breadth grew after two AZD1222 doses.

Trimming took 5 bases from V and 5 from J, leaving 10 bases between them. The CDR3 spans 13 residues. Germline-derived CDR1 and CDR2 are PRHDT and FYEKMQ (reference sequence). The sequences come from peripheral blood, collected on day 0 of AZD1222 vaccination. This sequence originates from an adult in good health. V gene TRBV13 combines with J gene TRBJ1-5; D gene ambiguous. The CDR3 sequence is CASSTRLHQPQHF. The DNA of the CDR3 is TGTGCCAGCAGCACAAGGTTACATCAGCCCCAGCATTTT.